This T cell receptor beta chain was captured in a study of identical twins. In the case of this clonotype: Antigen unknown.

Study-level findings and limits: There was an excess of low generation probability in the out-of-frame alpha sequences that twins shared.

TCRdb independently ran MiXCR on the 5' RACE reads; one entry per CDR3 protein. Of 350,000 or so distinct CDR3 sequences listed, roughly 9% are singletons. CDR3 length: 16 residues. The germline V gene has CDR1 MNHEY and CDR2 SVGAGI. The junction had 5 bases not matched to a gene; V was cut back by 0 bases and J by 3 bases. The sequence derives from a woman in her 50s in good health. The sample was naive T cells sorted from blood. This rearrangement joins TRBV6-5 to TRBJ2-3, with 8 bases identical to TRBD2. The CDR3 nucleotides read TGTGCCAGCAGTTACTCTACTAGCGGAGGGACAGATACGCAGTATTTT. Its protein product is CASSYSTSGGTDTQYF.